This T cell receptor beta chain was observed in a study of blood T cells in healthy people across ages. On the study more broadly: The template switching approach captured approximately one barcoded beta molecule for every two T cells.

Donors each provided around 9 milliliters of peripheral blood. Extracted total RNA amounted to at least 5.5 micrograms for each sample. This clonotype has more than one count but fewer than ten. As yet, its antigen is unknown. The authors ran a second PCR of about 6 to 11 cycles using a sample-barcoded 5' primer and a J-beta primer mix. From the 5' RACE reads, TCRdb called clonotypes with MiXCR, one entry per CDR3 protein. Here the sample spans about 830,000 distinct CDR3 sequences, about 59% being singletons. Findings and limits, study-wide: Per million T cells, the diversity of TCR beta decreased roughly linearly as age advanced.

The germline CDR1 and CDR2 sequences are LGHDT and YNNKEL (reference sequence). This CDR3 comprises 12 residues. V was shortened by 0 bases and J by 6 bases, with 4 bases between the two germline ends. The rearrangement joins TRBV3-1 to TRBJ2-3; D remains ambiguous. This TCR was sampled from a young man in good health. The sample comprised blood. The CDR3 DNA reads TGTGCCAGCAGCCAAGATGCGGATACGCAGTATTTT. Translated, it gives CASSQDADTQYF.